This T cell receptor beta chain derives from a study of spatial heterogeneity in lung cancer. A unique molecular identifier was carried by every single TCR cDNA molecule. TCRdb called the 5' RACE reads again in MiXCR, with one record for every CDR3 protein. The table shows fewer than 55,000 distinct CDR3 sequences, with about 7.4% occurring only once. CDR3 length: 16 residues. CDR1 is ENHRY and CDR2 is SYGVKD in the germline V gene. Time point indicated: sample taken at primary tumor resection. From tumor, nontumor lung or frozen PBMC, whole RNA was taken unsorted for sequencing. There were some 70 donors, all of them untreated patients with early-stage non-small cell lung cancer. Comment on this clonotype: A read error may produce the germline difference seen at one junction end.

The sequence came from a female donor with early-stage non-small cell lung cancer. This sequence joins TRBV10-3 and TRBJ2-1; TRBD2 agrees at 10 bases. Sequenced here: PBMCs, sampled at surgery. CDR3 protein: CASSEEVAGGGDEQFF. CDR3 DNA sequence: TGTGCCAGCAGTGAAGAGGTAGCGGGGGGCGGGGATGAGCAGTTCTTC.